The present entry profiles one T cell receptor beta chain with its context. Germline CDR1 and CDR2: SGHNT and YYREEE (reference sequence). V was clipped by 4 bases and J by 5 bases; unmatched bases: 10. The CDR3 is made up of 16 amino acids. Some clones are missing from TCRdb's copy, which holds only in-frame ones; the method was immunoSEQ multiplex PCR. Among about 460,000 clones listed, roughly 80% were seen once. This record belongs to a study of shared clonotypes between healthy human individuals. This sequence joins TRBV5-4 and TRBJ2-5; 11 nucleotides agree with TRBD2. The sample was PBMCs. This receptor was taken from a woman aged 40 to 50 in good health. Some clones in this sample may be carry-over from other donors' samples. This CDR3 is CASSPGVAGGAETQYF. The CDR3 DNA is TGTGCCAGCAGCCCCGGGGTAGCGGGAGGGGCGGAGACCCAGTACTTC.